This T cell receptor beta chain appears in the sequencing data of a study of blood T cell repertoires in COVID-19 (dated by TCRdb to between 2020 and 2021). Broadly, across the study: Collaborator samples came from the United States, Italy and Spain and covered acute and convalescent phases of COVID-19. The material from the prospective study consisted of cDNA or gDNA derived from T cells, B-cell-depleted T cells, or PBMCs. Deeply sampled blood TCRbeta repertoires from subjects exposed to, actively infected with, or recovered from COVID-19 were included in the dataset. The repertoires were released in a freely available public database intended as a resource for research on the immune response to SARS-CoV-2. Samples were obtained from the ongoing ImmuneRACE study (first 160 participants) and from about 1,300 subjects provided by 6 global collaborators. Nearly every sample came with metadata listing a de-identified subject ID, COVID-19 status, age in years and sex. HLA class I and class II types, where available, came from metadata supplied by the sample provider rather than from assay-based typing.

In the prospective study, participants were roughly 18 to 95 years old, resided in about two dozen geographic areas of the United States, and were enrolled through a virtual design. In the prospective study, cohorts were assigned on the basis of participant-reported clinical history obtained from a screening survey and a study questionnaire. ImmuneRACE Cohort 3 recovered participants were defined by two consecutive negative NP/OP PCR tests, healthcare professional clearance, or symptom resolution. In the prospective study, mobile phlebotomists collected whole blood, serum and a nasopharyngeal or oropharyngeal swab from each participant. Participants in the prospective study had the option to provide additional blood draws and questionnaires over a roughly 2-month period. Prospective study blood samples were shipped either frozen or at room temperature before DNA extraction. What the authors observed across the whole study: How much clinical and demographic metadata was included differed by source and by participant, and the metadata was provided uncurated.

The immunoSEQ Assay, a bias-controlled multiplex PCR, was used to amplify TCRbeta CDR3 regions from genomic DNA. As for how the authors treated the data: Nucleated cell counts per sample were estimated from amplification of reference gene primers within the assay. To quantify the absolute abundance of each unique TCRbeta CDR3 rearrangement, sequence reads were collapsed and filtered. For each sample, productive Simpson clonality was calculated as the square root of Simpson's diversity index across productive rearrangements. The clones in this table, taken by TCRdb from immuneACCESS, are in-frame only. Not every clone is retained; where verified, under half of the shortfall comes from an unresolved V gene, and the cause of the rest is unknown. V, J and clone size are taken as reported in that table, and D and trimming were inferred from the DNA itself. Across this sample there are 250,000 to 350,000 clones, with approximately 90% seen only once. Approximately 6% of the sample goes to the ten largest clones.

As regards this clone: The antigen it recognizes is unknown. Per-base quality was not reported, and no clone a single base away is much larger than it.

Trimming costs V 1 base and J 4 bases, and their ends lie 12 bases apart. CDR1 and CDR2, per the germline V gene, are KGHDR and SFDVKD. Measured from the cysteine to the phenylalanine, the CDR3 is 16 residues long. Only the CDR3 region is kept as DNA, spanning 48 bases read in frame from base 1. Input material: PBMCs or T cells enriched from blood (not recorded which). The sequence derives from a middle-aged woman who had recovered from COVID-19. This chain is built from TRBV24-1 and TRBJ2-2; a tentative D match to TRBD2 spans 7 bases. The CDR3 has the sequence CATSDFGGPLTGELFF. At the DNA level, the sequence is TGTGCCACCAGTGATTTCGGGGGGCCCCTCACCGGGGAGCTGTTTTTT.